This TCR beta chain was identified in a study of spatial heterogeneity in lung cancer. Points from the study as a whole: Tumor mutation counts were tracked by expanded intratumoral alpha and beta TCR counts. Numbers of ubiquitous and regional expanded TCRs tracked ubiquitous and regional nonsynonymous mutation counts, respectively.

V gave up 3 bases and J gave up 2 bases; unmatched junction bases: 3. CDR1 and CDR2 (germline): SQVTM, ANQGSEA. The CDR3 has 13 amino acids. Time point given: sample taken at primary tumor resection. The donors were approximately 70 patients with non-small cell lung cancer that was early-stage and untreated. Whole RNA, isolated from tumor, nontumor lung or frozen PBMC, was sequenced without prior sorting. This clonotype was recorded many times. Its target is unknown. TCRdb itself ran the 5' RACE reads through MiXCR, one entry per CDR3 protein. Of some 97,000 distinct CDR3 sequences detected, approximately 4.7% appear once; the ten largest clones hold roughly 20%.

The rearrangement joins TRBV29-1 to TRBJ2-5, with TRBD2 identical over 7 bases. This specimen was lung tumor tissue, taken at surgery. The receptor was derived from a male donor with early-stage non-small cell lung cancer. Here the CDR3 DNA reads TGCAGCGTTGAGGTGGGACTACAAGAGACCCAGTACTTC. Translation: CSVEVGLQETQYF.